The present TCR beta chain was sequenced within a study of beta chain features in type 1 diabetes. Study details: Taken together, all samples contributed fewer than 110 million examined sorted cells.

Every isolated RNA sample was fully reverse transcribed, so sequencing captured expressed TCRB transcripts. Clones were sequenced by immunoSEQ multiplex PCR, and TCRdb holds only the in-frame ones, with some missing. The profile shows 150,000 or so clones, around 63% of them singletons. One heparinised blood draw, averaging roughly 120 mL, came from each donor. General observations from the study: Type 1 diabetes patients had moderately but significantly shorter TCRB CDR3s in all four CD4+ subsets. More deletions and fewer insertions at VDJ junctions were seen in type 1 diabetes patients.

Notes on this clone: Antigen unknown.

This receptor was taken from a man aged 25 to 45 with type 1 diabetes. Specimen: naive CD4+ T cells from blood.

Here the CDR3 reads CASTVWRGQGLSPLHF. CDR3 DNA sequence: TGTGCCAGCACCGTGTGGCGGGGACAGGGGCTTTCACCCCTCCACTTT. The chain has TRBV28 and TRBJ1-6; TRBD1 aligns across 10 bases. Germline V gene lookup returns CDR1 MDHEN and CDR2 SYDVKM. The CDR3 covers 16 residues. V dropped 7 bases and J dropped 9; count of bases not matched to a gene: 12.